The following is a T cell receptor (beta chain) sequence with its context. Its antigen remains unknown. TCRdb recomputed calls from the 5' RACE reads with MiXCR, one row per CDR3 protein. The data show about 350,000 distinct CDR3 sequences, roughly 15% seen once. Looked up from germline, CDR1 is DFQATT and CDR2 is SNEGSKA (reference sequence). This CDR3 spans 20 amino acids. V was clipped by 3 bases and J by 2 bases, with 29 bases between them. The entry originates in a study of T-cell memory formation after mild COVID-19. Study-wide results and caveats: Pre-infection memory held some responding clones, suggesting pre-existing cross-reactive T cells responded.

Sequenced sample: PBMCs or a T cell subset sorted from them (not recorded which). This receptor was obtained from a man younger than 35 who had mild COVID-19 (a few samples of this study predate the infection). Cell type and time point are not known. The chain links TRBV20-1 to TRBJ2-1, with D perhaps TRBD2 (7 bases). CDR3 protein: CSASFTAGALTVLPYNEQFF. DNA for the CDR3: TGCAGTGCTAGTTTCACGGCGGGGGCCCTCACTGTTCTTCCCTACAATGAGCAGTTCTTC.